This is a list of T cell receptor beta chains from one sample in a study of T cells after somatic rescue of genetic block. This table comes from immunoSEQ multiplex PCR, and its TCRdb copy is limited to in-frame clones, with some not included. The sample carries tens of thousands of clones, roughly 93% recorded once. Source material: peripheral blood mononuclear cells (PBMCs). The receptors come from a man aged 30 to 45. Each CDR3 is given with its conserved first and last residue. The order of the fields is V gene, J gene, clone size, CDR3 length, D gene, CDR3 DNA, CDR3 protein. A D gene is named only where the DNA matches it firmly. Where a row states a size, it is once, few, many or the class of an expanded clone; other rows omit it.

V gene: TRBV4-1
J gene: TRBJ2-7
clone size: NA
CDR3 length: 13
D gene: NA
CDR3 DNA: TGCGCCAGCAGCCCCGCGGGTGGGTACGAGCAGTACTTC
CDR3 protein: CASSPAGGYEQYF

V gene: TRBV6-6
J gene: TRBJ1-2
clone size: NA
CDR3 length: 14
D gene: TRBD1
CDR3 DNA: TGTGCCAGCAGCCCCCCCCAGGGGGCGGGGGGCTACACCTTC
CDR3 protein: CASSPPQGAGGYTF

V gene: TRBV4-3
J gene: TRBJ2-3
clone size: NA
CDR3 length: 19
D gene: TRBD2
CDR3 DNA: TGCGCCAGCAGCCAAGGGGTTACTAGCGGAGATGGGATAACAGATACGCAGTATTTT
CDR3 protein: CASSQGVTSGDGITDTQYF

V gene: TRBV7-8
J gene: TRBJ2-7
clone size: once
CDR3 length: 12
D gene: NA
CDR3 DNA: TGTGCCAGCAGCTTAGGAGCCACCGAGCAGTACTTC
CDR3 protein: CASSLGATEQYF

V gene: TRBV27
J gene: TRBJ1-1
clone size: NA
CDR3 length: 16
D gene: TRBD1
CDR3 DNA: TGTGCCAGCAGCCTGAAACAGGGGGCAATGAACACTGAAGCTTTCTTT
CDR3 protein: CASSLKQGAMNTEAFF

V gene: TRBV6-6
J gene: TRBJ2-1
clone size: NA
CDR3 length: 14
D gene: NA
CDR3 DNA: TGTGCCAGCAGTTACCGAGGAAACGACAATGAGCAGTTCTTC
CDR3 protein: CASSYRGNDNEQFF

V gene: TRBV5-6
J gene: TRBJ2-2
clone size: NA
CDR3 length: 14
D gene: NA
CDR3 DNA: TGTGCCAGCAGCTTGGATCTAAACACCGGGGAGCTGTTTTTT
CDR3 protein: CASSLDLNTGELFF

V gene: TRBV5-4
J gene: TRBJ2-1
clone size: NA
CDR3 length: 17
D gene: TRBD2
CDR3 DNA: TGTGCCAGCAGTTGGAAGTTTAGCGGGGGGTCCAGATATGAGCAGTTCTTC
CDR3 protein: CASSWKFSGGSRYEQFF

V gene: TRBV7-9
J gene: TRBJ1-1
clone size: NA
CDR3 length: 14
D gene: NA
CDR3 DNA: TGTGCCAGCAGCTTAGACAGAATGAACACTGAAGCTTTCTTT
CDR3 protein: CASSLDRMNTEAFF

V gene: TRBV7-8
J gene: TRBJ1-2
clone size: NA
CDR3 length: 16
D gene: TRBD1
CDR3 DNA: TGTGCCAGCAGCTTACGTCCCGGGACAGGGTACGATGGCTACACCTTC
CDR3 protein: CASSLRPGTGYDGYTF

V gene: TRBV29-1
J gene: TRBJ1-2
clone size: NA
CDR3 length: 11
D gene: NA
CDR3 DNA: TGCAGCGTTCAGGGGAACTATGGCTACACCTTC
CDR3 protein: CSVQGNYGYTF

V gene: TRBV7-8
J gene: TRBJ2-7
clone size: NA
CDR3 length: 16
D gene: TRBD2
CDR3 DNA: TGTGCCAGCAGCTTAAATAGCGGGGGCATCTCCTACGAGCAGTACTTC
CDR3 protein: CASSLNSGGISYEQYF

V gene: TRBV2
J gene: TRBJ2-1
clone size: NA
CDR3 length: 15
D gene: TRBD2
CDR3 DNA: TGTGCCAGCAGTGGGGCTAGCGGGAGCTACAATGAGCAGTTCTTC
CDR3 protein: CASSGASGSYNEQFF

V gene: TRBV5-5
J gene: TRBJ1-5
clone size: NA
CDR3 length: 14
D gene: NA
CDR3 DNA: TGTGCCAGCAGCGAGGGACTGAACGATCAGCCCCAGCATTTT
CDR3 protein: CASSEGLNDQPQHF

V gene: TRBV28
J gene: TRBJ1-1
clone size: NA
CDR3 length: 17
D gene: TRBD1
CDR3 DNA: TGTGCCAGCAGTACAATTTCGGGTAGGGGGCGTAGCACTGAAGCTTTCTTT
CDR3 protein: CASSTISGRGRSTEAFF

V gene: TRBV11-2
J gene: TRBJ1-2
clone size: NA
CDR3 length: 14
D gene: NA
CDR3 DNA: TGTGCCAGCAGCCATGGACACCTGAACTATGGCTACACCTTC
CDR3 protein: CASSHGHLNYGYTF

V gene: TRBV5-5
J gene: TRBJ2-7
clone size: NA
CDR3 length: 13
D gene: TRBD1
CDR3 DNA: TGTGCCAGCAGCTTCTGGGACAGCTACGAGCAGTACTTC
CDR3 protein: CASSFWDSYEQYF

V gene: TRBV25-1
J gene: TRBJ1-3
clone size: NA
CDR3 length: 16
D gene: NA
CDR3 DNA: TGTGCCAGCAGTGAATGGGGGGCGGGGAACCGAAACACCATATATTTT
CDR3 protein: CASSEWGAGNRNTIYF

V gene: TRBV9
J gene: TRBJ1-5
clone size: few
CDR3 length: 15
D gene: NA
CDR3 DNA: TGTGCCAGCAGCCGAGACGGACACCACAATCAGCCCCAGCATTTT
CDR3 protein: CASSRDGHHNQPQHF

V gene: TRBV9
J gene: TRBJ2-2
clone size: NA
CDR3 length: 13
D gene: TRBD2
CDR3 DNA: TGTGCCAGCAACTGGGGGGGCACCGGGGAGCTGTTTTTT
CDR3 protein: CASNWGGTGELFF

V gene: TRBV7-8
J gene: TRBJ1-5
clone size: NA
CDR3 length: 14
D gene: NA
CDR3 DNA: TGTGCCAGCAGCTTGAGACTGTTGAATCAGCCCCAGCATTTT
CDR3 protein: CASSLRLLNQPQHF

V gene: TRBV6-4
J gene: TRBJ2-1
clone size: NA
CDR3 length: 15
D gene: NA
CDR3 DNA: TGTGCCAGCAGTGACTCGCCGGGGTCCTACAATGAGCAGTTCTTC
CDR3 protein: CASSDSPGSYNEQFF

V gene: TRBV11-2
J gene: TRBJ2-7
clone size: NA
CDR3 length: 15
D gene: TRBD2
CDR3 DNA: TGTGCCAGCAGCTTAACCGTAATAGGAGCGGGAGAGCAGTACTTC
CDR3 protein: CASSLTVIGAGEQYF

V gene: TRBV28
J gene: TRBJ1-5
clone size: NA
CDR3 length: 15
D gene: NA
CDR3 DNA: TGTGCCAGCACCCCTGGGGGCCAAAGCAATCAGCCCCAGCATTTT
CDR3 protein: CASTPGGQSNQPQHF

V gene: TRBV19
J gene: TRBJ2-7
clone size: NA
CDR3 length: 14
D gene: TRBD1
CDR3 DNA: TGTGCCAGTAGTCCGGGGACAGGGGCCTACGAGCAGTACTTC
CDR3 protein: CASSPGTGAYEQYF

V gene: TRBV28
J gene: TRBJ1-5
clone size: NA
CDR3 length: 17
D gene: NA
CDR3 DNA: TGTGCCAGCAGTTTAGGACTTCTAACGGGGGTCAGTCAGCCCCAGCATTTT
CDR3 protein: CASSLGLLTGVSQPQHF

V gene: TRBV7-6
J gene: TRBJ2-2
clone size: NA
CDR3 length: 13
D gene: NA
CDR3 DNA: TGTGCCAGCAGCTTAGGGGCGACCGGGGAGCTGTTTTTT
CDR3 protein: CASSLGATGELFF

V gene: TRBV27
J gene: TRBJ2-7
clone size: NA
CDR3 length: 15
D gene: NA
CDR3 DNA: TGTGCCAGCAGTTTTTTCACAGTCTTTCCCTACGAGCAGTACTTC
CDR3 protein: CASSFFTVFPYEQYF

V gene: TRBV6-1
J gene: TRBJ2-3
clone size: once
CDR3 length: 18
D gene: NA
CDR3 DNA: TGTGCCAGCAGTGAAGCTGGAGGAGGGTTCGGGTCGCAAGATACGCAGTATTTT
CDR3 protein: CASSEAGGGFGSQDTQYF

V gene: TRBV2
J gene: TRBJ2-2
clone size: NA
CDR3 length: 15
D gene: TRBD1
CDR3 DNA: TGTGCCAGCAGTGTTTCAGGGGGGAACACCGGGGAGCTGTTTTTT
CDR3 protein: CASSVSGGNTGELFF

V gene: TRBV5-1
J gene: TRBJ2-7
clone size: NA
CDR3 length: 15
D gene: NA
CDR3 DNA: TGCGCCAGCAGCTTGGCCCGCAGGAGCTCCTACGAGCAGTACTTC
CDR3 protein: CASSLARRSSYEQYF

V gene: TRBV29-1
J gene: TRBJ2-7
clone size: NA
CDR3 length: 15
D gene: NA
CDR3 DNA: TGCAGCGCCAAGGGTTGGGAGGCCGATGGCTACGAGCAGTACTTC
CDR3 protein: CSAKGWEADGYEQYF

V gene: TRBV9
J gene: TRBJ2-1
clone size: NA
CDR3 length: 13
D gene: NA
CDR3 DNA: TGTGCCAGCAGCGTAGACCCAGGGGATGAGCAGTTCTTC
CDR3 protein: CASSVDPGDEQFF

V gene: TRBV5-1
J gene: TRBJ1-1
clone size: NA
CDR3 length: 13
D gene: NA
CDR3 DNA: TGCGCCAGCAGCTTGGATGGGGGGACTGAAGCTTTCTTT
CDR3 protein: CASSLDGGTEAFF

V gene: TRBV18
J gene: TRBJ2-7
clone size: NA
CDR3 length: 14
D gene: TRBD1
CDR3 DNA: TGTGCCAGCTCCCCCGGGACAGGGGGTTACGAGCAGTACTTC
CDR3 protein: CASSPGTGGYEQYF

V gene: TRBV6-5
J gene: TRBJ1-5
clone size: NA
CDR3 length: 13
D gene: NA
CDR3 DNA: TGTGCCAGCAGTAGACACAGGGATCAGCCCCAGCATTTT
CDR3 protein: CASSRHRDQPQHF

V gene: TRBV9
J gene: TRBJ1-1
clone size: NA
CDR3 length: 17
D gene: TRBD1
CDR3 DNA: TGTGCCAGCAGCGTAGCACCGGGACAGGGCTGGGACACTGAAGCTTTCTTT
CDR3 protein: CASSVAPGQGWDTEAFF

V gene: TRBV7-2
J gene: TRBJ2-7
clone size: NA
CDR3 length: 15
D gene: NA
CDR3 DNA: TGTGCCAGCAGCTTAGACAGGGACGATTCCTACGAGCAGTACTTC
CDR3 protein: CASSLDRDDSYEQYF

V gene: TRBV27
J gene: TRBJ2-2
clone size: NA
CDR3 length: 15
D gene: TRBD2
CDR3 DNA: TGTGCCAGCAGGCCCGGGACTAGGGGTTCCGGGGAGCTGTTTTTT
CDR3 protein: CASRPGTRGSGELFF

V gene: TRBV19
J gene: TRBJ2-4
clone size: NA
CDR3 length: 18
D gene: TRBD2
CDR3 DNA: TGTGCCAGTAGTATCGCTAGCGGGGGGGCTTCAGCCAAAAACATTCAGTACTTC
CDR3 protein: CASSIASGGASAKNIQYF

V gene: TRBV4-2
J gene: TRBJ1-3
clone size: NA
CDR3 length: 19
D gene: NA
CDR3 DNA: TGTGCCAGCAGCCAAGTGGGGGACGGAGGGGATGTCTCTGGAAACACCATATATTTT
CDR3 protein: CASSQVGDGGDVSGNTIYF

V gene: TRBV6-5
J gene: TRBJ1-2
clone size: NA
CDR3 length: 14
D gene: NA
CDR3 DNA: TGTGCCAGCAGCGCCCGGCAGGTTAACTATGGCTACACCTTC
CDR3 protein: CASSARQVNYGYTF

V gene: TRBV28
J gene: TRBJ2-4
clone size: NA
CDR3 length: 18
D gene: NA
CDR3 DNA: TGTGCCAGCAGTTTATCCCTGCTTAGGGGTTTGGTAAAAAACATTCAGTACTTC
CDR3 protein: CASSLSLLRGLVKNIQYF

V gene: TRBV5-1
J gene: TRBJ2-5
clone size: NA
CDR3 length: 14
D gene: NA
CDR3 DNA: TGCGCCAGCAGCTTGGATGTGGACCAAGAGACCCAGTACTTC
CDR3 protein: CASSLDVDQETQYF

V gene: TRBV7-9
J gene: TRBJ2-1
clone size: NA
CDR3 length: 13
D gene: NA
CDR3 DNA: TGTGCCGTCCAGAGGGCCGATCGGAATGAGCAGTTCTTC
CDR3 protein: CAVQRADRNEQFF

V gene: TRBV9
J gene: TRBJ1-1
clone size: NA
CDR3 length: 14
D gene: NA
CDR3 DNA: TGTGCCAGCAGCGTAGGGGGAGGGGGCACTGAAGCTTTCTTT
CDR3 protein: CASSVGGGGTEAFF

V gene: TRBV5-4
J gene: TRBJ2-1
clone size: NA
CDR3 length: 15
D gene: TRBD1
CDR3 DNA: TGTGCCAGCAGCCCCCGGGACAGGGGGCTCAATGAGCAGTTCTTC
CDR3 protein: CASSPRDRGLNEQFF

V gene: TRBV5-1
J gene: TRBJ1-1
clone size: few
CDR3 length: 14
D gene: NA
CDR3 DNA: TGCGCCAGCAGCTTGGCGGCGGTTAAGGGTGAAGCTTTCTTT
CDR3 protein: CASSLAAVKGEAFF